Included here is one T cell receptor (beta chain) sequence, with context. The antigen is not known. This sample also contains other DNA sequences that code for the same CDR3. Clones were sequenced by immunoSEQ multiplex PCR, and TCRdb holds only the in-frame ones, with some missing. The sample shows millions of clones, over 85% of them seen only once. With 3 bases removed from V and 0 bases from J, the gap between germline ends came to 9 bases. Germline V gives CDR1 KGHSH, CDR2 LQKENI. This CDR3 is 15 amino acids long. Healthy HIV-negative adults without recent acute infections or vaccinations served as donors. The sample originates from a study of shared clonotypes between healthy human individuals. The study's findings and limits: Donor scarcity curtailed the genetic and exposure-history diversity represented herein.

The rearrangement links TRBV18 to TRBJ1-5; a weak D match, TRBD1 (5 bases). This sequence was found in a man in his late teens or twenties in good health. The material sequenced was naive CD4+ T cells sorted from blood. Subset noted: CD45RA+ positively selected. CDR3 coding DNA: TGTGCCAGCTCACCGCAGCAGGGTAGCAATCAGCCCCAGCATTTT. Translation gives CASSPQQGSNQPQHF.